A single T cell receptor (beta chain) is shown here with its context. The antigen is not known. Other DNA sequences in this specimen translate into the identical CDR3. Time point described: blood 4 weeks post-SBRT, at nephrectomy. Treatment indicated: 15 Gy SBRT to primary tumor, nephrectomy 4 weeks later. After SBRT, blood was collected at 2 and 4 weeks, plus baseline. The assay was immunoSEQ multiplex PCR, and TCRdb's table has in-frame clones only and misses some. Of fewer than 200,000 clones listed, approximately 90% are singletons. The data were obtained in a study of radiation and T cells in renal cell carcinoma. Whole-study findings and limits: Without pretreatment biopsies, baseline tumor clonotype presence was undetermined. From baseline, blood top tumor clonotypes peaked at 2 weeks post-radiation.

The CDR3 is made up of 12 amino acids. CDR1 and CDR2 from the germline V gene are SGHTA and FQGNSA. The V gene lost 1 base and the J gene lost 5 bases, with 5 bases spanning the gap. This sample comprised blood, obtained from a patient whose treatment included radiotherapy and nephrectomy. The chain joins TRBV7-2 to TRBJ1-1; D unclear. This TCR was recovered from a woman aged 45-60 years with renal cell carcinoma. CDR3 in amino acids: CASSLGLTEAFF. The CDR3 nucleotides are TGTGCCAGCAGCTTAGGGTTGACTGAAGCTTTCTTT.